This TCR beta chain was recovered during a study of human T cells and chemical hapten exposure. CDR1 and CDR2 (germline): LGHDT, YNNKEL (reference sequence). V was clipped by 0 bases and J by 3 bases, with 14 bases between them. The CDR3 consists of 16 residues. This clonotype appeared many times. Its antigen is undetermined. In TCRdb, the RACE reads were re-called with MiXCR into one record per CDR3 protein. The sample shows more than 45,000 distinct CDR3 sequences, roughly 12% of them seen only once. Study-wide results and limits: PT1 expanded TCR numbers rose with patch test score. No change in TCRs above 1 in 1000 frequency was produced by DPC sensitization.

Time point indicated: patch test 3, about 24 weeks after DPC sensitization. Stated treatment: therapeutic diphenylcyclopropenone sensitization with weekly scalp DPC. The chain has TRBV3-1 and TRBJ1-1; D remains ambiguous. The material sequenced was whole blood, taken in connection with sensitization to the hapten diphenylcyclopropenone (DPC). This TCR was sampled from a young man with alopecia areata. Some clones in this sample may be carry-over from other donors' samples. The CDR3 DNA is TGTGCCAGCAGCCAAGATTGGGCCGGCGGTTACACTGAAGCTTTCTTT. Encoded protein: CASSQDWAGGYTEAFF.